Below, one T cell receptor (beta chain) is given with its context. Its specificity is unknown. Study-wide results and caveats: Larger-cohort validation covered only one TCR beta V-J rearrangement.

TCRdb used MiXCR to reprocess the 5' RACE reads, holding one entry per CDR3 protein. The sample shows roughly 8,200 distinct CDR3 sequences, around 53% of them seen only once. The trim removed 3 bases at V and 5 bases at J, leaving 5 bases unmatched. Germline CDR1 reads GTSNPN; CDR2 reads SVGIG (reference sequence). The CDR3 loop spans 13 amino acids. The TCR sequence derives from a female donor with breast cancer. Sequences were obtained from memory CD4+ T cells sorted from a lymph node. Subset here: memory CD4+ T cells, CD4+CD45RO+CD25-. The gene calls are TRBV30 and TRBJ2-7, with 9 bases identical to TRBD1. DNA for the CDR3: TGTGCCTGGAGAGGGACAGGGATTAACGAGCAGTACTTC. It encodes CAWRGTGINEQYF.